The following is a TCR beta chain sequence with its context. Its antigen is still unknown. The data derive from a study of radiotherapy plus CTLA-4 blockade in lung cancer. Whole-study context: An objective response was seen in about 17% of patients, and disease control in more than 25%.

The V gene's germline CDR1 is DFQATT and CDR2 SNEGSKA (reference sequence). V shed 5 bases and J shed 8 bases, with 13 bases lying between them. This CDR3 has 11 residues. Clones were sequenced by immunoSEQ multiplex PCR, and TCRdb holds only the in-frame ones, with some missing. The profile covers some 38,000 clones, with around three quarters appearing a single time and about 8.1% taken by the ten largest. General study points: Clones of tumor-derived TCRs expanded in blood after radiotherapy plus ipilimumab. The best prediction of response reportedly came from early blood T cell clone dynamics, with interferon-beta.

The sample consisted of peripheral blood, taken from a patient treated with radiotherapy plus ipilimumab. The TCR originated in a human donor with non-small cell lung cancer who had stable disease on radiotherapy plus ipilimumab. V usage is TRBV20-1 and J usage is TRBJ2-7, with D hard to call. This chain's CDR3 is CSAPGSLQQYV. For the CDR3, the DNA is TGCAGTGCTCCCGGATCCTTGCAGCAGTACGTC.